The clone carrying this T cell receptor beta chain showed up just a few times. This specimen belongs to a study of blood T cells in healthy people across ages. A second about 6 to 12 cycle PCR used barcoded and J-beta primers. MiXCR, run by TCRdb on the 5' RACE reads, gives a single entry per CDR3 protein. The sample shows about 680,000 distinct CDR3 sequences, 49% of them seen only once. J gave up 2 bases and V 6 bases, and 13 bases lay outside the gene matches. There are 17 residues in the CDR3. Germline-derived CDR1 and CDR2 are SGHRS and YFSETQ. The source of this sequence is a woman aged 60-70 years in good health. The gene calls are TRBV5-1 and TRBJ2-1; 8 positions match TRBD2. Sample: blood. In DNA form, the CDR3 reads TGCGCCAGCACCCGAGGAGCGGGAGCAATTCCCTACAATGAGCAGTTCTTC. Protein product: CASTRGAGAIPYNEQFF.